The next 8 T cell receptor beta chains were all read from a single sample in a study of beta chain features in type 1 diabetes (dated by TCRdb to 2016 to 2019). The protocol used for the library was the immunoSEQ multiplex PCR assay. All of the isolated RNA was reverse transcribed with the High Capacity cDNA Reverse Transcription Kit, so expressed TCRB transcripts were sequenced. The clones in this table, taken by TCRdb from immuneACCESS, are in-frame only. Not every clone is retained; where verified, under half of the shortfall comes from an unresolved V gene, and the cause of the rest is unknown. The sample records fewer than 400,000 clones, 7.5% to 9% of which are singletons. The ten largest clonotypes hold 0.44% of the sample. The sequencing input was central memory CD4+ T cells from blood. The source of these receptors is a woman under 30 in good health.

This clone came up many times. The chain combines TRBV28 with TRBJ1-2; D gene unclear. V lost 6 bases and J 5 bases, leaving 13 bases between the germline ends. This CDR3 region has 13 residues. Germline CDR1 MDHEN, CDR2 SYDVKM. The CDR3 DNA follows: TGTGCCAGCAGAAAACACCAACTATATGGCTACACCTTC. The encoded protein is CASRKHQLYGYTF.

This clone was observed a handful of times. The chain carries TRBV5-1 and TRBJ2-1; 7 bases are shared with TRBD2. The ends lost 6 bases at V and 2 bases at J; junction bases unmatched: 8. The CDR3 length is 15 residues. Germline V CDR1 and CDR2: SGHRS, YFSETQ. CDR3 loop: CASTLGLVTYNEQFF. The CDR3 DNA sequence: TGCGCCAGCACCTTAGGACTAGTCACCTACAATGAGCAGTTCTTC. Complete variable domain (other parts from reference TRBV5-1 and TRBJ2-1): KAGVTQTPRYLIKTRGQQVTLSCSPISGHRSVSWYQQTPGQGLQFLFEYFSETQRNKGNFPGRFSGRQFSNSRSEMNVSTLELGDSALYLCASTLGLVTYNEQFFGPGTRLTVL.

This clone showed up just a few times. This chain connects TRBV7-9 to TRBJ2-5; TRBD1 matches 10 bases. J lost 5 bases, V lost 2 bases, and 11 bases had no gene match. There are 17 residues in the CDR3. Germline V gene lookup returns CDR1 SEHNR and CDR2 FQNEAQ (reference sequence). The CDR3 region is CASSLTGTGVRLETQYF. Written as DNA, the CDR3 is TGTGCCAGCAGCTTAACAGGGACAGGGGTTCGACTGGAGACCCAGTACTTC.

A word on this clone: Just one base apart from a much larger clone, this may be a read error. This specimen includes other DNA sequences encoding the same CDR3. The chain couples TRBV18 to TRBJ2-3; D unclear. The CDR3 is 12 amino acids. V lost 2 bases, J lost 2 bases, and 2 bases lay in between. The germline gives CDR1 KGHSH, CDR2 LQKENI. The CDR3 loop is CASSPTTDTQYF. The CDR3 DNA reads as TGTGCCAGCTCACCAACCACAGATACGCAGTATTTT.

This clone was seen a few times. V gene TRBV6-6 combines with J gene TRBJ2-2; perhaps TRBD1 as D (5 bases). The CDR3 length is 15 residues. Germline V gives CDR1 MNHNY, CDR2 SVGAGI (reference sequence). The V and J ends lost 6 bases and 4 bases respectively, with 15 bases between them. The chain's CDR3 is CASRTDGQFTGELFF. In DNA, the CDR3 is TGTGCCAGCAGAACAGACGGACAATTCACCGGGGAGCTGTTTTTT.

The chain is built from TRBV4-2 and TRBJ2-6; 7 nucleotides agree with TRBD1. CDR3 size: 16 residues. Germline-derived CDR1 and CDR2 are LGHNA and YNFKEQ. Trimming took 4 bases from V and 4 from J; bases not matched to a gene: 7. DNA of the CDR3: TGTGCCAGCAGCCTCAACAGGGGCGCCGGGGCCAACGTCCTGACTTTC. Its protein is CASSLNRGAGANVLTF.

The CDR3 here is CASSVAPGTSSLADTQYF. Written as DNA, the CDR3 is TGTGCCAGCAGCGTAGCCCCTGGGACTAGCTCCCTGGCAGATACGCAGTATTTT. The chain links TRBV9 to TRBJ2-3; 9 positions agree with TRBD2. Germline values: CDR1 SGDLS, CDR2 YYNGEE. This CDR3 is 18 amino acids long. V was pared by 0 bases and J by 4 bases, with 12 bases of the junction left unmatched. The complete variable domain, with remaining parts taken from reference TRBV9 and TRBJ2-3, reads DSGVTQTPKHLITATGQRVTLRCSPRSGDLSVYWYQQSLDQGLQFLIQYYNGEERAKGNILERFSAQQFPDLHSELNLSSLELGDSALYFCASSVAPGTSSLADTQYFGPGTRLTVL.

The V call is TRBV5-4, the J call TRBJ1-2, with TRBD1 identical over 7 bases. The CDR3 runs to 16 residues. After removal of 4 bases from V and 4 bases from J, the junction contained 13 bases not matched to a gene. Germline assignment: CDR1 SGHNT and CDR2 YYREEE (reference sequence). CDR3 nucleotide sequence: TGTGCCAGCAGCCAGGGACAGACCCAGCCGCGCTATGGCTACACCTTC. Residues: CASSQGQTQPRYGYTF.